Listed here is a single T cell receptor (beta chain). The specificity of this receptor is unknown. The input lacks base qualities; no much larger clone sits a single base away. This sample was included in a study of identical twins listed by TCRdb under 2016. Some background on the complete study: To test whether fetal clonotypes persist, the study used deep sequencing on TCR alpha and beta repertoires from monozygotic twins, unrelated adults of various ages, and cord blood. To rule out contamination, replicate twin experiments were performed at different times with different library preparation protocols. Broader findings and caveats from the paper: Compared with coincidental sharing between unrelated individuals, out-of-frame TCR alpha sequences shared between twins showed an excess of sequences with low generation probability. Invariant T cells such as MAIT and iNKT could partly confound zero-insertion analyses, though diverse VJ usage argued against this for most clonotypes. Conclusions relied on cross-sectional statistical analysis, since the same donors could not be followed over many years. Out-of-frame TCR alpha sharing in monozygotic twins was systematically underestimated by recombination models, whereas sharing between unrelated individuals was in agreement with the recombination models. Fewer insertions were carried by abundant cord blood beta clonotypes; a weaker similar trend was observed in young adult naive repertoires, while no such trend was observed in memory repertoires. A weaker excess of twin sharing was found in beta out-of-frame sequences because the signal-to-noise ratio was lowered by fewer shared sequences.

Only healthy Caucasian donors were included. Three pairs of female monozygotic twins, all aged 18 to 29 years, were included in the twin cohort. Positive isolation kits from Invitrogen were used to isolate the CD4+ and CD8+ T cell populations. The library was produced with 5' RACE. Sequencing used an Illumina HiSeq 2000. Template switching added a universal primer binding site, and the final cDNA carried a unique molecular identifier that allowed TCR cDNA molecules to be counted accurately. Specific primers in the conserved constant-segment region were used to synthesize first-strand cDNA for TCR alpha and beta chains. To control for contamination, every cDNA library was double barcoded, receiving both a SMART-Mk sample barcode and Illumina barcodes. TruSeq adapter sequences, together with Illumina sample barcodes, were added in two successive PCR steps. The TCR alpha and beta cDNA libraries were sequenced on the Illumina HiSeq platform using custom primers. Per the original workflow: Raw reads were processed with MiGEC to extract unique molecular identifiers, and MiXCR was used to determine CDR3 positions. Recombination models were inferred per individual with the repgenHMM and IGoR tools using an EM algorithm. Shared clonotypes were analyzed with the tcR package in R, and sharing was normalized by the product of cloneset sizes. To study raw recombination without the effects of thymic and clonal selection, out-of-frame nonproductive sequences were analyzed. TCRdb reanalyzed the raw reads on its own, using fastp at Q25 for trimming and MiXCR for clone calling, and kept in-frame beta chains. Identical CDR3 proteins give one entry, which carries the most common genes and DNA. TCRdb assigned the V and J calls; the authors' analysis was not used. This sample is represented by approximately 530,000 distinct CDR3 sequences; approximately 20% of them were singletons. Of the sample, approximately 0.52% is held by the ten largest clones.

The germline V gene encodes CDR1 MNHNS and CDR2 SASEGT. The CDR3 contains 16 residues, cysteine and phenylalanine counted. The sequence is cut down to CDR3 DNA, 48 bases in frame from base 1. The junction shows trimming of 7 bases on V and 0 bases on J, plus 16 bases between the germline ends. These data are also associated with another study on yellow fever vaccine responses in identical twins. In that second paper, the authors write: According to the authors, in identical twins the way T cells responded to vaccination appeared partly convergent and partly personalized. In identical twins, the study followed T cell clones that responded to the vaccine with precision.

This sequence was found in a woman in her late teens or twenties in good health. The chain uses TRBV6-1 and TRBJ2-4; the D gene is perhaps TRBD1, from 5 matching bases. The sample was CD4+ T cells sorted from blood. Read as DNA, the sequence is TGTGCCAGCACTATCGACAGAGGATTAGCCAAAAACATTCAGTACTTC. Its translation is CASTIDRGLAKNIQYF.